This TCR beta chain was retrieved from a study of T cell responses to AZD1222 COVID-19 vaccine. The wider study: Some second doses came at about 4 weeks and others at about 12 weeks; these were pooled.

A remark on this clone: Its specificity is unknown.

The study, taken as a whole, reports: Seropositive AZD1222 recipients at baseline numbered only five to seven.

Repertoires were generated with immunoSEQ multiplex PCR, while TCRdb's copy carries only in-frame clones and drops some. The sample records some 120,000 clones, roughly 88% being singletons. From germline, CDR1 is MNHEY and CDR2 SMNVEV (reference sequence). The CDR3 loop spans 12 amino acids. V trimming: 8 bases; J trimming: 8 bases; junction bases outside the gene matches: 5. The material was peripheral blood, obtained on day 0 of AZD1222 vaccination. The chain is built from TRBV27 and TRBJ1-1, with 10 bases fitting TRBD1. The sequence derives from an adult in good health. CDR3: CASGTGALEAFF. CDR3 bases: TGTGCCAGCGGGACAGGGGCATTGGAAGCTTTCTTT.